One TCR beta chain is described in this entry. Its recognized antigen is unknown. No base quality information exists; no much larger clone differs at one position. The source of the sample is a study of blood T cell repertoires in COVID-19 (dated by TCRdb to 2019 to 2021). Describing the broader study: Samples covering the acute and convalescent phases of COVID-19 were provided by collaborators in the United States, Italy and Spain. The sample metadata nearly always contained a de-identified subject ID, COVID-19 status, age in years and sex. The material from the prospective study consisted of cDNA or gDNA derived from T cells, B-cell-depleted T cells, or PBMCs. The repertoires were made available in a free public database intended to serve as a resource for research on the immune response to SARS-CoV-2. Samples came from the ongoing ImmuneRACE study (first 160 participants) plus 1,254 subjects from 6 global collaborators. Deeply sampled blood TCRbeta repertoires from subjects exposed to, actively infected with, or recovered from COVID-19 were included in the dataset. Where HLA class I and class II types were available, the types were taken from metadata supplied by the sample provider, not from assay-based typing. Broader findings and caveats from the paper: Clinical and demographic metadata were provided uncurated, with the amount varying by source and participant.

The collaborating institutions used their own protocols to collect whole blood in K2EDTA tubes. For TCRbeta analysis, collaborators shipped samples as frozen whole blood, isolated PBMCs, or DNA extracted from either of those sample types. TCRbeta CDR3 regions were amplified from genomic DNA by means of the immunoSEQ Assay, a bias-controlled multiplex PCR. The source study handled its data this way. The number of nucleated cells in each sample was estimated from the amplification of reference gene primers within the assay. To quantify the absolute abundance of each unique TCRbeta CDR3 rearrangement, sequence reads were collapsed and filtered. For each sample, productive Simpson clonality was calculated as the square root of Simpson's diversity index across productive rearrangements. The source is immuneACCESS, and TCRdb retained only in-frame sequences with V and J called. Part of the clones is not carried over; for the studies checked, unresolved V genes explain less than half of this, and the remainder is unexplained. The V and J calls and clone size come from that table; D and trimming were worked out from the DNA. The sample table lists 110,000 to 150,000 clones, over 75% of them with a count of one. The ten largest clones represent 44% of the sample.

V trim: 7 bases; J trim: 6 bases; unmatched bases: 11. Sequences SNHLY (CDR1) and FYNNEI (CDR2) are obtained from the germline V gene. The CDR3, cysteine through phenylalanine, is 14 amino acids long. Only the CDR3 portion is preserved as DNA: 42 bases, with reading frame beginning at the first base. Sequencing input: peripheral blood. The receptor was derived from a human donor in a cohort sampled during active COVID-19. The chain employs TRBV2 and TRBJ1-2, with 7 central nucleotides matching TRBD1. The DNA sequence is given as TGTGCCAGCACTGACCTAGACAGGGTGGATGGCTACACCTTC. The resulting protein is CASTDLDRVDGYTF.